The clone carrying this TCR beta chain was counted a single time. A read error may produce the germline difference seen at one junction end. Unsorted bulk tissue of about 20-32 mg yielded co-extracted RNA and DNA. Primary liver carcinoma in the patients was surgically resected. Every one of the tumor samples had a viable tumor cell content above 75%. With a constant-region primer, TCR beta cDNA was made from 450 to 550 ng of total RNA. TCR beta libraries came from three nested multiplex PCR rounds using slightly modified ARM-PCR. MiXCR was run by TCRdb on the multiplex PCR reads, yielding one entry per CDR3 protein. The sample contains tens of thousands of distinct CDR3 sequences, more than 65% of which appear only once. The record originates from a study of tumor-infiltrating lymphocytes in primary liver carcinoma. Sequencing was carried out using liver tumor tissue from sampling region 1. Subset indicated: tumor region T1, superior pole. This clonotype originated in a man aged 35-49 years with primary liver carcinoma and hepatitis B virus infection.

The CDR3 DNA follows: TGCGGTGCTCACGGGACTAGCAGGACTCAGAGGCGGGAGACCCAGTACTTC. Translating gives CGAHGTSRTQRRETQYF. The chain has TRBV20-1 and TRBJ2-5, with 9 bases that match TRBD2. The CDR3 sequence is 17 residues long. Germline values: CDR1 DFQATT, CDR2 SNEGSKA (reference sequence).